The 22 T cell receptor beta chains listed next were all sequenced from one sample in a study of blood T cell repertoires in COVID-19. Using immunoSEQ multiplex PCR, the repertoire was profiled, and TCRdb retains in-frame clones only, with some absent. Of approximately 290,000 clones in the sample, 70% to 90% were seen once. The sequenced sample was PBMCs or T cells enriched from blood (not recorded which). The receptor set was obtained from a woman in her 30s who had recovered from COVID-19.

The gene calls are TRBV2 and TRBJ1-4; TRBD1 is a possible D gene (5 bases). The CDR3 spans 15 residues. Germline lookup yields CDR1 SNHLY and CDR2 FYNNEI. V was clipped by 6 bases and J by 0 bases, with 11 bases between them. CDR3 coding DNA: TGTGCCAGCAGATCGTCGGGGGCAACTAATGAAAAACTGTTTTTT. It codes for CASRSSGATNEKLFF.

The chain carries TRBV28 and TRBJ2-7, with TRBD1 matching over 7 bases. This CDR3 is built from 15 residues. CDR1 and CDR2 (germline): MDHEN, SYDVKM. The V and J ends lost 4 bases and 2 bases, in that order; junction bases with no gene match: 8. The CDR3 here is CASSYKSGTAYEQYF. DNA of the CDR3: TGTGCCAGCAGTTACAAAAGTGGGACAGCCTACGAGCAGTACTTC.

The chain uses TRBV9 and TRBJ1-2; 7 nucleotides align to TRBD1. Germline V gene lookup returns CDR1 SGDLS and CDR2 YYNGEE. This CDR3 region has 14 residues. The trim removed 1 base at V and 11 bases at J, leaving 11 bases unmatched. The CDR3 DNA sequence: TGTGCCAGCAGCGTAACAGGACAGGCCAAGAAATACACCTTC. It codes for CASSVTGQAKKYTF.

This clone appeared a single time. V gene TRBV6-5 combines with J gene TRBJ2-7; 9 bases fit TRBD1. With 3 bases clipped from V and 2 bases from J, the junction kept 5 bases outside the gene matches. The CDR3 sequence is 15 residues long. The germline V gene has CDR1 MNHEY and CDR2 SVGAGI. CDR3 in amino acids: CASSYAGTGPYEQYF. The CDR3 DNA follows: TGTGCCAGCAGTTATGCCGGGACAGGGCCCTACGAGCAGTACTTC.

This chain links TRBV13 with TRBJ1-2; TRBD1 aligns across 10 bases. The CDR3 is 15 amino acids. From germline, CDR1 is PRHDT and CDR2 FYEKMQ (reference sequence). V shed 2 bases, J shed 8 bases, and the junction held 8 bases outside the gene matches. The CDR3 loop is CASSLFRQGALGYTF. The CDR3 nucleotides are TGTGCCAGCAGCTTATTCCGACAGGGGGCGTTGGGCTACACCTTC.

This clone was detected once. V usage is TRBV3-1 (or the pseudogene TRBV3-2) and J usage is TRBJ2-7; TRBD2 might be the D (5 bases). Germline values: CDR1 LGHDT, CDR2 YNNKEL (reference sequence). CDR3 length: 12 residues. Trimming shortened V by 3 bases and J by 7 bases, and 10 bases separated the two germline ends. CDR3 DNA sequence: TGTGCCAGCAGCCAGGGCGGGCTTGAGCAGTACTTC. Amino acids: CASSQGGLEQYF.

The chain joins TRBV4-2 to TRBJ2-7; 7 bases match TRBD1. Germline V gene sequence: CDR1 LGHNA, CDR2 YNFKEQ. There are 18 residues in the CDR3. V lost 0 bases, J lost 0 bases, and 11 bases stayed unmatched. The CDR3 DNA reads TGTGCCAGCAGCCAAGACCCAGGGACAGACTGGTACTCCTACGAGCAGTACTTC. Translation gives CASSQDPGTDWYSYEQYF.

This clone was counted between two and nine times. This chain uses TRBV7-9 with TRBJ2-1; the D gene is possibly TRBD1 (5 bases). The CDR3 covers 14 residues. Germline V gives CDR1 SEHNR, CDR2 FQNEAQ (reference sequence). V was shortened by 1 base and J by 5 bases, with 9 bases between the two germline ends. CDR3 coding DNA: TGTGCCAGCAGCTTAGTTACAGGCCACAATGAGCAGTTCTTC. Protein product: CASSLVTGHNEQFF.

The chain combines TRBV19 with TRBJ2-7, with D perhaps TRBD2 (6 bases). CDR1 is LNHDA, CDR2 SQIVND, per germline (reference sequence). V was cut by 1 base and J by 6 bases, with 16 bases left in between. The CDR3 contains 15 residues. The CDR3 nucleotides are TGTGCCAGTAGTATAGCACTGGCGGGGCCGGGCGAGCAGTACTTC. This gives the protein CASSIALAGPGEQYF.

J is TRBJ1-2 and V is TRBV6-5; 8 bases are shared with TRBD1. The CDR3 loop spans 12 amino acids. CDR1 MNHEY and CDR2 SVGAGI come from the germline V gene. Trimming at V came to 6 bases and at J to 8 bases, leaving 5 bases not matched to a gene. The CDR3 DNA reads TGTGCCAGCAGAAGGACAGGGTCGGGCTACACCTTC. Translation gives CASRRTGSGYTF.

V gene TRBV30 combines with J gene TRBJ2-7; TRBD2 is a possible D gene (6 bases). CDR3 length equals 13 residues. CDR1 is GTSNPN and CDR2 is SVGIG in the germline V gene (reference sequence). V dropped 5 bases and J dropped 5 bases, with 16 bases sitting between them. This CDR3 reads CAWGEGGVHEQYF. CDR3 DNA sequence: TGTGCCTGGGGAGAAGGAGGGGTCCACGAGCAGTACTTC.

This chain connects TRBV5-1 to TRBJ2-7; TRBD1 aligns across 11 bases. The CDR3 has 17 amino acids. V gave up 3 bases and J gave up 3 bases; unmatched junction bases: 11. The germline CDR1 and CDR2 sequences are SGHRS and YFSETQ. CDR3 nucleotides: TGCGCCAGCAGCTCTAGGGGGGCCGGGACAGGGGGCTACGAGCAGTACTTC. It is translated as CASSSRGAGTGGYEQYF.

The V gene is TRBV2, the J gene TRBJ2-3, with a weak D call TRBD2 (6 bases). Germline CDR1 SNHLY, CDR2 FYNNEI. Trimming cost V 6 bases and J 1 base, with 11 bases left between them. The CDR3 is made up of 14 amino acids. The DNA for the CDR3 is TGTGCCAGCAGACCTAGCGCCCGCACAGATACGCAGTATTTT. Amino acid sequence: CASRPSARTDTQYF.

J is TRBJ2-2 and V is TRBV7-9; 7 positions match TRBD1. The ends lost 3 bases at V and 4 bases at J; junction bases unmatched: 5. Per germline, CDR1 SEHNR and CDR2 FQNEAQ (reference sequence). The CDR3 runs 15 residues. The CDR3 nucleotides read TGTGCCAGCAGCTTTCGACAGGGCTCCACCGGGGAGCTGTTTTTT. This codes for CASSFRQGSTGELFF.

The chain uses TRBV21-1 and TRBJ1-2. TRBV21-1 is reported as a pseudogene. This CDR3 comprises 15 residues. The chain's CDR3 is CASRRQPGEDDGYTF. The CDR3 region has the DNA TGTGCCAGCAGACGGCAACCGGGAGAAGACGATGGCTACACCTTC.

The chain carries TRBV7-6 and TRBJ1-2; D is ambiguous. V dropped 0 bases and J dropped 4 bases, with 12 bases sitting between them. Germline-derived CDR1 and CDR2 are SGHVS and FNYEAQ. The CDR3 runs to 15 residues. In DNA, the CDR3 is TGTGCCAGCAGCTTAGCACCGGGGAACCTCTATGGCTACACCTTC. Its protein is CASSLAPGNLYGYTF.

The genes are TRBV27 and TRBJ1-5; 8 nucleotides agree with TRBD1. V gave up 6 bases and J gave up 7 bases; unmatched junction bases: 11. Looked up from germline, CDR1 is MNHEY and CDR2 is SMNVEV (reference sequence). The CDR3 consists of 15 residues. The CDR3 sequence is CASSISQGAHQPQHF. In DNA, the CDR3 is TGTGCCAGCAGCATATCTCAGGGGGCTCACCAGCCCCAGCATTTT.

The chain employs TRBV5-1 and TRBJ2-7; 10 positions agree with TRBD1. Germline V lookup: CDR1 SGHRS, CDR2 YFSETQ. Unmatched junction bases numbered 1, after V lost 5 bases and J lost 2 bases. This CDR3 is 13 amino acids long. CDR3 sequence (DNA): TGCGCCAGCAGTGGGACAGGGGCCTACGAGCAGTACTTC. Its translation: CASSGTGAYEQYF.

The chain is built from TRBV18 and TRBJ2-1; D is possibly TRBD2 (5 bases). The CDR3 loop spans 11 amino acids. The germline gives CDR1 KGHSH, CDR2 LQKENI. Trimming left V 4 bases short and J 9 bases short, with 7 bases between. For the CDR3, the DNA is TGTGCCAGCTCACGGGCGGGTGAGCAGTTCTTC. Translated: CASSRAGEQFF.

The chain joins TRBV7-9 to TRBJ2-4; D perhaps matches TRBD1 (5 bases). The length of the CDR3 is 15 residues. Germline CDR1 and CDR2: SEHNR and FQNEAQ (reference sequence). Trimming removed 3 bases from V and 5 bases from J, with 14 bases in between. Written as DNA, the CDR3 is TGTGCCAGCAGCTTGTTAGGGGCGACCGAAAACATTCAGTACTTC. This sequence encodes CASSLLGATENIQYF.

The V and J genes are TRBV9 and TRBJ2-1; 14 nucleotides align to TRBD2. Germline loops: CDR1 SGDLS, CDR2 YYNGEE. The CDR3 is made up of 16 amino acids. V lost 0 bases to trimming and J lost 10 bases; unmatched junction nucleotides: 6. The CDR3 sequence: CASSVEGTSGRWEQFF. CDR3 coding DNA: TGTGCCAGCAGCGTAGAAGGGACTAGCGGGAGATGGGAGCAGTTCTTC.

This clone was picked up one time. The genes are TRBV10-3 and TRBJ2-3, with D possibly matching TRBD2 (7 bases). Looked up from germline, CDR1 is ENHRY and CDR2 is SYGVKD. This CDR3 has 16 residues. Trimming left V 0 bases short and J 0 bases short, with 10 bases between. CDR3 protein: CAISESGGLSTDTQYF. The CDR3 nucleotides are TGTGCCATCAGTGAGTCCGGGGGGCTGAGCACAGATACGCAGTATTTT.